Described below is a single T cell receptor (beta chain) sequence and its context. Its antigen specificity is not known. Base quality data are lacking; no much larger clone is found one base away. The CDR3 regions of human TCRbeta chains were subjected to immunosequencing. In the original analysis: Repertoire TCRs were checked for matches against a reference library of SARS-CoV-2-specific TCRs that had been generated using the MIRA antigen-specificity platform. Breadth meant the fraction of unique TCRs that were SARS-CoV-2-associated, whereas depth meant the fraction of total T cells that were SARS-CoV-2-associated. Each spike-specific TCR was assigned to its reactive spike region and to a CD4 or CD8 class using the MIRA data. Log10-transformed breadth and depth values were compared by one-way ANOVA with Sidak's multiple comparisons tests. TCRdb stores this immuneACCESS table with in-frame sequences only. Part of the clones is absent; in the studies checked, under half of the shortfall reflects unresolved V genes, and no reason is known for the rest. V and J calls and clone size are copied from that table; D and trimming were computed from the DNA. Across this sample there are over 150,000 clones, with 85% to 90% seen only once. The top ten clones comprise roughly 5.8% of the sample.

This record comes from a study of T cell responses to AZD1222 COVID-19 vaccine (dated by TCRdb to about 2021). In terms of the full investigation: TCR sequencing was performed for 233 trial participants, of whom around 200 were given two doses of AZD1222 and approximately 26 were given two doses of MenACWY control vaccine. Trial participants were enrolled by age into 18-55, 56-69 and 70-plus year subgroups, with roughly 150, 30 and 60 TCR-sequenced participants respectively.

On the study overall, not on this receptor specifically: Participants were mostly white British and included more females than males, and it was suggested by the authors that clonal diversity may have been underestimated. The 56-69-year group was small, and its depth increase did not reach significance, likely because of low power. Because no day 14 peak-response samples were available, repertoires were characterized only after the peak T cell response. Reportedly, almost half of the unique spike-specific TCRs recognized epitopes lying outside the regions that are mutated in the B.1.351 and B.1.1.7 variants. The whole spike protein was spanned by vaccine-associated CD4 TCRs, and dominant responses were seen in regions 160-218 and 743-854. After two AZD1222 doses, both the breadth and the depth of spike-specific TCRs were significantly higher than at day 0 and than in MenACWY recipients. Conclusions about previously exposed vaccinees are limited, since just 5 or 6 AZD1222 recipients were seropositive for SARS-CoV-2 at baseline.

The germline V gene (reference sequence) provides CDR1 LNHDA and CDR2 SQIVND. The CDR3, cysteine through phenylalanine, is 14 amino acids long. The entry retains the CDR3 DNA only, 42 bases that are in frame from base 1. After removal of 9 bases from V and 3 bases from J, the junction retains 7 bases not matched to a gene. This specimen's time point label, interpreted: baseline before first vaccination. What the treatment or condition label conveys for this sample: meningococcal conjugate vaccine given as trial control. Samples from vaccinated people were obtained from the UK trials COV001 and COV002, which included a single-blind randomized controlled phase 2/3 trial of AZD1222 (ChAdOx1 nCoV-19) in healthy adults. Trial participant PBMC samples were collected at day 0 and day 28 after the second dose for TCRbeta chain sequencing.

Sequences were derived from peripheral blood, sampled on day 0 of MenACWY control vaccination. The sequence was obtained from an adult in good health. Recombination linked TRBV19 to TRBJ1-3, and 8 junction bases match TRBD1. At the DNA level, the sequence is TGTGCCAGCTCGACAGGGGCGAGTGGAAACACCATATATTTT. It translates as CASSTGASGNTIYF.